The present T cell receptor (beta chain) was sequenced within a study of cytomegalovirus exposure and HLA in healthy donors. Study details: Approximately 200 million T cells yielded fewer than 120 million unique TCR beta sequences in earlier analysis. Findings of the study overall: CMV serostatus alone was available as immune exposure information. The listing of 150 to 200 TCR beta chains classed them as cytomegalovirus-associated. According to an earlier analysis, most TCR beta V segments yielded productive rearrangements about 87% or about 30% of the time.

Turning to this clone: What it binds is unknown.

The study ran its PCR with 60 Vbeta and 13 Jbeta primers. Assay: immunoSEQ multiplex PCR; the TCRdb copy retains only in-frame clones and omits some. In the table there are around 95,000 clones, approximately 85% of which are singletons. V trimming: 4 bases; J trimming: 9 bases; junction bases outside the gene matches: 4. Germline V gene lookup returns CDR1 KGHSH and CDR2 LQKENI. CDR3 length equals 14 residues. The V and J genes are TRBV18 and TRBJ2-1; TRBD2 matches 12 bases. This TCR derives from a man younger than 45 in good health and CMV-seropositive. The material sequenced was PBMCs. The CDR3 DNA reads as TGTGCCAGCTCACGACTAGCGGGAGATGCTGAGCAGTTCTTC. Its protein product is CASSRLAGDAEQFF.